These 2 T cell receptor beta chains originate from one sample sequenced in a study of immune cell composition in non-small cell lung cancer. Libraries were prepared by immunoSEQ multiplex PCR; TCRdb keeps only in-frame clonotypes and omits some of them. The data contain 3,000 to 4,000 clones, 65% to 70% of them singletons. Normal lung sampling was at least 3 cm from the tumour, as distant as possible. The sample was non-adjacent lung tissue. The receptors derive from a human donor with non-small cell lung cancer.

CDR3 sequence (DNA): TGTGCCAGCAGCCCCTCGGGTCGGGTGAACTATGGCTACACCTTC. Its translation: CASSPSGRVNYGYTF. The rearrangement uses TRBV4-2 and TRBJ1-2; no clear D gene. The CDR3 spans 15 residues. V gave up 4 bases and J gave up 2 bases, with 14 bases separating them. Germline CDR1 reads LGHNA; CDR2 reads YNFKEQ.

The V and J genes are TRBV7-8 and TRBJ1-2; 8 bases are shared with TRBD1. Germline values: CDR1 SGHVS, CDR2 FQNEAQ. The V segment lost 5 bases and the J segment 7 bases; nucleotides outside the gene matches: 12. CDR3 length: 15 amino acids. CDR3 sequence (DNA): TGTGCCAGCAGCCATCGACAGGGGATTATGGCTGGCTACACCTTC. Translated: CASSHRQGIMAGYTF.